This entry concerns a single TCR beta chain. Its antigen is currently unknown. These data come from a study of cytomegalovirus exposure and HLA in healthy donors. General observations from the study: TCR beta chains numbering under 200 were designated cytomegalovirus-associated. Reportedly, TCR beta sequences accurately predicted HLA-A and HLA-B alleles in most subjects.

The PCR had 60 Vbeta and 13 Jbeta primers. The table came from immunoSEQ multiplex PCR; TCRdb's copy has only in-frame clones and leaves some out. The table shows around 99,000 clones, with 65% to 85% occurring only once. CDR3 size: 14 residues. The ends lost 11 bases at V and 7 bases at J; junction bases unmatched: 7. Germline V lookup: CDR1 ENHRY, CDR2 SYGVKD. The TCR sequence derives from a man aged 35 to 55 in good health and CMV-seronegative. Sequencing was carried out using PBMCs. V is TRBV10-3 and J is TRBJ2-2, with 13 bases matching TRBD2. In nucleotides, the CDR3 is TGTGCCGTCGGACTAGCGGGAGTTGGCGGGGAGCTGTTTTTT. Protein: CAVGLAGVGGELFF.